These 26 T cell receptor beta chains originate from one sample sequenced in a study of shared clonotypes between healthy human individuals (TCRdb year 2020). Library construction relied on the immunoSEQ multiplex PCR assay. Drawn from immuneACCESS, this table holds only the in-frame rearrangements with V and J called that TCRdb kept. Clones are partly lost; checked studies trace under half to an unresolved V gene and leave the rest unexplained. The sample profile shows roughly 170,000 clones; about 66% of them were found once. The ten largest clones represent around 9.3% of the sample. The material sequenced was memory CD4+ T cells sorted from blood. Read against the paper, the sample's cell subset or site label means: CD45RA-negative fraction. All receptors derive from a man aged 25-45 years in good health.

This clone appeared many times. This sequence joins TRBV18 and TRBJ2-7; the D gene is possibly TRBD1 (6 bases). Deletions cut 4 bases from V and 3 bases from J, with 16 bases between. The CDR3 consists of 15 residues. Germline V gene data show CDR1 as KGHSH and CDR2 as LQKENI. In DNA, the CDR3 is TGTGCCAGCTCACGAGGGACACCTAGGAACTACGAGCAGTACTTC. This codes for CASSRGTPRNYEQYF.

V is TRBV5-1 and J is TRBJ2-1; D is unclear. Trimming cost V 2 bases and J 6 bases, with 6 bases left between them. The CDR3 spans 12 residues. Germline V gene sequence: CDR1 SGHRS, CDR2 YFSETQ. The chain's CDR3 is CASSLPLNEQFF. CDR3 DNA sequence: TGCGCCAGCAGCTTACCACTCAATGAGCAGTTCTTC.

The chain employs TRBV7-9 and TRBJ2-1; D is ambiguous. Germline loops: CDR1 SEHNR, CDR2 FQNEAQ (reference sequence). CDR3 length: 15 amino acids. V lost 4 bases, J lost 8 bases, and 18 bases lay in between. CDR3 sequence (DNA): TGTGCCAGCAGCTCCTACTCCACGGACGTGGATGAGCAGTTCTTC. Amino acids: CASSSYSTDVDEQFF. Supplemented by reference TRBV7-9 and TRBJ2-1, the full variable domain reads DTGVSQNPRHKITKRGQNVTFRCDPISEHNRLYWYRQTLGQGPEFLTYFQNEAQLEKSRLLSDRFSAERPKGSFSTLEIQRTEQGDSAMYLCASSSYSTDVDEQFFGPGTRLTVL.

The sample holds one count of this clone. The V and J genes are TRBV27 and TRBJ2-2, with 7 bases fitting TRBD2. The V segment lost 2 bases and the J segment 4 bases; nucleotides outside the gene matches: 7. Germline CDR1 reads MNHEY; CDR2 reads SMNVEV (reference sequence). The CDR3 contains 16 residues. The CDR3 loop is CASSLMGGSPTGELFF. The CDR3 DNA sequence: TGTGCCAGCAGTTTAATGGGCGGGAGCCCCACCGGGGAGCTGTTTTTT.

DNA of the CDR3: TGTGCCAGCAGCTTGGTGGGGTACCAGCCCCAGCATTTT. It encodes CASSLVGYQPQHF. This chain links TRBV5-8 with TRBJ1-5; D uncertain. This CDR3 is built from 13 residues. CDR1 is SGHTS and CDR2 is YDEGEE in the germline V gene. V dropped 0 bases and J dropped 7 bases, with 8 bases sitting between them. Full variable domain (missing parts from reference TRBV5-8 and TRBJ1-5): EAGVTQSPTHLIKTRGQQATLRCSPISGHTSVYWYQQALGLGLQFLLWYDEGEERNRGNFPPRFSGRQFPNYSSELNVNALELEDSALYLCASSLVGYQPQHFGDGTRLSIL.

The chain recombines TRBV19 with TRBJ1-1; maybe TRBD1 (6 bases). Germline CDR1 is LNHDA and CDR2 is SQIVND (reference sequence). Trimming cost V 6 bases and J 2 bases, with 13 bases left between them. The CDR3 totals 14 residues. The CDR3 DNA sequence: TGTGCCAGTAGGCCCACAGGGACTAACACTGAAGCTTTCTTT. Translating gives CASRPTGTNTEAFF.

The V and J genes are TRBV10-2 and TRBJ2-5; 10 positions match TRBD1. Per the germline V gene, CDR1 is WSHSY and CDR2 is SAAADI. This CDR3 is 15 amino acids long. The junction had 8 bases not matched to a gene; V was cut back by 7 bases and J by 3 bases. CDR3 nucleotide sequence: TGCGCCAGCAAATCCGACAGGGGGCCTAAAGAGACCCAGTACTTC. The encoded protein is CASKSDRGPKETQYF.

The chain is built from TRBV30 and TRBJ2-3; tentative D call: TRBD2 (6 bases). V gave up 2 bases and J gave up 3 bases, with 18 bases separating them. The CDR3 spans 16 residues. Germline V gene data show CDR1 as GTSNPN and CDR2 as SVGIG (reference sequence). The CDR3 sequence is CAWSIMAGRRTDTQYF. The CDR3 nucleotides are TGTGCCTGGAGTATCATGGCGGGACGTCGGACAGATACGCAGTATTTT.

The chain is built from TRBV29-1 and TRBJ2-7; weak D call: TRBD2 (5 bases). CDR1 and CDR2 (germline): SQVTM, ANQGSEA. This CDR3 is 12 amino acids long. The V end lost 6 bases, the J end lost 7 bases, and 16 bases lay between the germline ends. The CDR3 coding sequence is TGCAGCGTGGGCCCTCGAGCGGTTGAGCAGTACTTC. Protein product: CSVGPRAVEQYF.

This clone appeared a few times. The chain uses TRBV4-2 and TRBJ2-4; D not certain. Per germline, CDR1 LGHNA and CDR2 YNFKEQ. Trimming took 0 bases from V and 2 from J, leaving 14 bases between them. The CDR3 length is 17 residues. CDR3 amino acids: CASSQDVVSSSKNIQYF. CDR3 DNA sequence: TGTGCCAGCAGCCAAGATGTGGTCTCGAGCTCCAAAAACATTCAGTACTTC.

This clone was seen only once. This chain connects TRBV5-1 to TRBJ1-4, with D hard to call. The CDR3 has 16 amino acids. The V end lost 0 bases, the J end lost 2 bases, and 11 bases lay between the germline ends. Germline lookup yields CDR1 SGHRS and CDR2 YFSETQ. CDR3 sequence (DNA): TGCGCCAGCAGCTTGGGGGCGGGAATCACTAATGAAAAACTGTTTTTT. Translation: CASSLGAGITNEKLFF. The full variable domain, with the rest looked up from reference TRBV5-1 and TRBJ1-4, is KAGVTQTPRYLIKTRGQQVTLSCSPISGHRSVSWYQQTPGQGLQFLFEYFSETQRNKGNFPGRFSGRQFSNSRSEMNVSTLELGDSALYLCASSLGAGITNEKLFFGSGTQLSVL.

The CDR3 spells CASRTDRTNTEAFF. In DNA form, the CDR3 reads TGTGCCAGCAGGACGGACAGGACAAACACTGAAGCTTTCTTT. This chain connects TRBV28 to TRBJ1-1; 7 bases fit TRBD1. Germline V CDR1 and CDR2: MDHEN, SYDVKM. The V segment lost 6 bases and the J segment 2 bases; nucleotides outside the gene matches: 6. The CDR3 consists of 14 residues.

The V gene is TRBV2, the J gene TRBJ2-2; TRBD2 matches at 13 bases. Trimming took 6 bases from V and 7 from J; bases not matched to a gene: 11. The germline gives CDR1 SNHLY, CDR2 FYNNEI. The CDR3 is 17 amino acids. CDR3 residues: CASRKLAGGQKVGELFF. In nucleotides, the CDR3 is TGTGCCAGCAGGAAACTAGCGGGAGGGCAAAAAGTCGGGGAGCTGTTTTTT.

With respect to this clone: Compared with germline, one end of the junction differs, possibly owing to a read error. This CDR3 reads CASSQDGGRAYNEQFF. CDR3 bases: TGCGCCAGCAGCCAAGATGGTGGGAGGGCTTACAATGAGCAGTTCTTC. This rearrangement joins TRBV11-2 to TRBJ2-1; 7 bases line up with TRBD2. CDR1 is SGHAT, CDR2 FQNNGV, per germline. The CDR3 has 16 amino acids.

The chain uses TRBV5-6 and TRBJ2-1; either TRBD1 or TRBD2 may supply D (5 bases each). Trimming pared 5 bases from V and 4 bases from J, leaving 16 bases between. This CDR3 has 15 residues. Per germline, CDR1 SGHDT and CDR2 YYEEEE. In DNA, the CDR3 is TGTGCCAGCAGGGTGGTTGGGGGAAATTACAATGAGCAGTTCTTC. Its translation is CASRVVGGNYNEQFF. The full variable domain, with the rest looked up from reference TRBV5-6 and TRBJ2-1, is DAGVTQSPTHLIKTRGQQVTLRCSPKSGHDTVSWYQQALGQGPQFIFQYYEEEERQRGNFPDRFSGHQFPNYSSELNVNALLLGDSALYLCASRVVGGNYNEQFFGPGTRLTVL.

The chain has TRBV28 and TRBJ2-3; D perhaps matches TRBD1 (6 bases). Germline-derived CDR1 and CDR2 are MDHEN and SYDVKM. V was trimmed by 6 bases and J by 3 bases, leaving 16 bases between them. This CDR3 is built from 15 residues. The CDR3 is CASRYIRGTTDTQYF. In nucleotides, the CDR3 is TGTGCCAGCAGATATATCAGGGGAACAACAGATACGCAGTATTTT.

This rearrangement joins TRBV5-4 to TRBJ2-3; tentatively, D is TRBD2 (5 bases). The CDR3 is 14 residues long. From germline, CDR1 is SGHNT and CDR2 YYREEE (reference sequence). With 3 bases removed from V and 1 base from J, the gap between germline ends came to 9 bases. The CDR3 DNA sequence: TGTGCCAGCAGCTCGGCGAGGGGCACAGATACGCAGTATTTT. Its translation is CASSSARGTDTQYF. Variable domain in full (rest from reference TRBV5-4 and TRBJ2-3): ETGVTQSPTHLIKTRGQQVTLRCSSQSGHNTVSWYQQALGQGPQFIFQYYREEENGRGNFPPRFSGLQFPNYSSELNVNALELDDSALYLCASSSARGTDTQYFGPGTRLTVL.

This chain connects TRBV4-3 to TRBJ2-7; 7 bases map to TRBD2. CDR3 length equals 18 residues. V lost 0 bases, J lost 0 bases, and 11 bases stayed unmatched. Germline V gene data show CDR1 as LGHNA and CDR2 as YSLEER. This CDR3 reads CASSQDMGGAKSSYEQYF. CDR3 nucleotide sequence: TGCGCCAGCAGCCAAGATATGGGAGGGGCTAAGAGCTCCTACGAGCAGTACTTC.

The rearrangement uses TRBV4-1 and TRBJ2-7; tentative D call: TRBD1 (6 bases). The CDR3 covers 15 residues. The germline V gene has CDR1 MGHRA and CDR2 YSYEKL. Trimming left V 5 bases short and J 4 bases short, with 18 bases between. In nucleotides, the CDR3 is TGCGCCAGCAGCTACACACAGGGTAGGGGATACGAGCAGTACTTC. This gives the protein CASSYTQGRGYEQYF.

V is TRBV15 and J is TRBJ1-5; D is undetermined. CDR1 LNHNV and CDR2 YYDKDF come from the germline V gene (reference sequence). Between the trimmed V and J ends, which lost 5 bases and 3 bases, there was a span of 8 bases. This CDR3 is built from 13 residues. CDR3 coding DNA: TGTGCCACCAGCGGGCTGGCCAATCAGCCCCAGCATTTT. Amino acids: CATSGLANQPQHF.

This chain uses TRBV30 with TRBJ1-2; D might be TRBD1 (5 bases). CDR1 and CDR2 from the germline V gene are GTSNPN and SVGIG (reference sequence). V was cut by 4 bases and J by 0 bases, with 15 bases left in between. The CDR3 length is 15 residues. The CDR3 bases are TGTGCCTGGACCCGGGCCCAGGGTCCTAACTATGGCTACACCTTC. Its protein product is CAWTRAQGPNYGYTF.

The rearrangement joins TRBV7-8 to TRBJ2-1; D is possibly TRBD1 (6 bases). Trimming removed 5 bases from V and 10 bases from J, with 24 bases in between. Germline V lookup: CDR1 SGHVS, CDR2 FQNEAQ. The CDR3 is 16 residues long. CDR3 residues: CASSPRGTGFIVEQFF. CDR3 bases: TGTGCCAGCAGCCCCCGGGGAACAGGGTTTATTGTGGAGCAGTTCTTC.

The J gene is TRBJ2-7, the V gene TRBV5-4; TRBD2 agrees at 8 bases. With 0 bases clipped from V and 0 bases from J, the junction kept 5 bases outside the gene matches. The CDR3 runs to 16 residues. From germline, CDR1 is SGHNT and CDR2 YYREEE (reference sequence). CDR3: CASSLGTSGASYEQYF. The CDR3 DNA reads TGTGCCAGCAGCTTGGGCACTAGCGGAGCCTCCTACGAGCAGTACTTC.

This chain joins TRBV2 and TRBJ2-1; a weak D match, TRBD2 (6 bases). Germline V gives CDR1 SNHLY, CDR2 FYNNEI. The CDR3 spans 15 residues. V gave up 5 bases and J gave up 1 base, with 12 bases separating them. Here the CDR3 DNA reads TGTGCCAGCAGTCGTGCCGCGGGGTCCTACAATGAGCAGTTCTTC. Encoded protein: CASSRAAGSYNEQFF.

This clone was counted many times. The chain combines TRBV27 with TRBJ1-5, with no clear D. Trimming removed 3 bases from V and 3 bases from J, with 12 bases in between. Germline V CDR1 and CDR2: MNHEY, SMNVEV (reference sequence). The CDR3 loop spans 15 amino acids. CDR3 residues: CASSFDGRPNQPQHF. In nucleotides, the CDR3 is TGTGCCAGCAGTTTTGACGGACGGCCCAATCAGCCCCAGCATTTT.

V gene TRBV25-1 combines with J gene TRBJ1-5; TRBD1 aligns across 9 bases. With V trimmed by 4 bases and J by 4 bases, 2 bases remained unmatched. Germline CDR1 is MGHDK and CDR2 is SYGVNS. This CDR3 contains 14 residues. CDR3 sequence reads: CASSGGTGNQPQHF. CDR3 DNA: TGTGCCAGCAGTGGCGGGACAGGGAATCAGCCCCAGCATTTT. Full variable domain (outside the CDR3, taken from reference TRBV25-1 and TRBJ1-5): EADIYQTPRYLVIGTGKKITLECSQTMGHDKMYWYQQDPGMELHLIHYSYGVNSTEKGDLSSESTVSRIRTEHFPLTLESARPSHTSQYLCASSGGTGNQPQHFGDGTRLSIL.